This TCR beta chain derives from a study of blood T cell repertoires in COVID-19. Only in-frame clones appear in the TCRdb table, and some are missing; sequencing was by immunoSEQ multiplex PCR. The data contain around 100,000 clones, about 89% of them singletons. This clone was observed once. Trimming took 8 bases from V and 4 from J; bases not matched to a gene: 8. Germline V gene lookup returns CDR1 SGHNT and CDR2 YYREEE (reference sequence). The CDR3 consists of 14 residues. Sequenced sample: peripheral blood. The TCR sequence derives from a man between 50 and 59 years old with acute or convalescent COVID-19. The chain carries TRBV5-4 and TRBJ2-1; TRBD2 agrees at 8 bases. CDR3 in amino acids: CASSREGLYNEQFF. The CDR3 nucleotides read TGTGCCAGTTCCCGGGAGGGCCTATACAATGAGCAGTTCTTC.